A selection of T cell receptor beta chains follows, all from one sample in a study of PD-1 blockade in classical Hodgkin lymphoma. The data were produced by immunoSEQ multiplex PCR, yet TCRdb's version contains in-frame clones alone and is incomplete. The profile shows around 40,000 clones, around four fifths of them singletons. The sequencing used peripheral blood mononuclear cells (PBMCs), collected before the fourth cycle of nivolumab. These receptor sequences come from a human donor with classical Hodgkin lymphoma. The CDR3 runs from the conserved cysteine through the conserved F or W. D genes are given only for firm matches.

J,V,length,D,CDR3
TRBJ1-6,TRBV2,14,NA,CASSPRSGNSPLHF
TRBJ2-2,TRBV6-6,12,NA,CASTGYTGELFF
TRBJ2-7,TRBV7-2,15,TRBD1,CASSLARTGVHEQYF
TRBJ2-7,TRBV5-4,15,TRBD1,CASSQQGQGINEQYF
TRBJ1-4,TRBV15,12,NA,CATSRLNEKLFF
TRBJ1-3,TRBV4-1,16,NA,CASSRLQLLPGNTIYF
TRBJ1-1,TRBV5-5,14,NA,CASSLRLGNTEAFF
TRBJ1-5,TRBV28,15,NA,CASTIGRSSNQPQHF
TRBJ1-2,TRBV2,12,NA,CASSGRTYGYTF
TRBJ2-2,TRBV10-3,19,TRBD1,CAISEIRTGLAGKDGELFF
TRBJ2-3,TRBV27,14,TRBD2,CASGRLAPTDTQYF
TRBJ1-6,TRBV6-6,16,NA,CASSYPPGRRNSPLHF
TRBJ2-7,TRBV12-5,11,NA,CASGLEELVYF
TRBJ1-5,TRBV7-2,18,NA,CASSLRGWMGVGNQPQHF
TRBJ2-3,TRBV5-1,14,NA,CASSLVDSTDTQYF
TRBJ1-2,TRBV7-2,14,NA,CASRPARQAHGYTF
TRBJ2-7,TRBV6-1,14,NA,CASSEKGGFYEQYF
TRBJ2-5,TRBV10-3,12,NA,CAISESLGTQYF
TRBJ1-2,TRBV9,16,NA,CASSVDGQGLGYGYTF
TRBJ2-3,TRBV11-2,14,NA,CASSLDKPTDTQYF
TRBJ1-1,TRBV7-2,13,NA,CASSPGGWGEAFF
TRBJ1-3,TRBV28,17,NA,CASSVLGGLFSGNTIYF
TRBJ2-3,TRBV7-9,15,NA,CASSPGGRGTDTQYF
TRBJ1-5,TRBV27,17,TRBD1,CASSLMFTGGGHQPQHF
TRBJ2-7,TRBV4-3,19,TRBD1,CASSQVVSWDSQELGEQYF
TRBJ2-3,TRBV7-9,17,TRBD2,CASSPRLAGPSTDTQYF
TRBJ2-7,TRBV28,11,NA,CASSARSEQYF
TRBJ1-2,TRBV6-5,14,NA,CASRRWQGPYGYTF
TRBJ2-5,TRBV9,15,TRBD1,CASSVGTARQETQYF
TRBJ2-5,TRBV9,17,TRBD2,CASSGRLAGALRETQYF
TRBJ1-1,TRBV5-1,12,NA,CASSPDKPEAFF
TRBJ1-2,TRBV7-2,13,NA,CASRQGVSYGYTF
TRBJ1-5,TRBV2,15,TRBD1,CASSEGTGGGQPQHF
TRBJ1-2,TRBV7-8,13,NA,CASSLDWQGIIAF
TRBJ1-2,TRBV28,16,TRBD1,CASSLNGQGVNYGYTF
TRBJ1-2,TRBV10-3,16,TRBD1,CAIAPGQGFGGRGYTF
TRBJ2-6,TRBV5-6,16,NA,CASSLRRNSGANVLTF
TRBJ2-7,TRBV5-5,13,NA,CASSLTGAGEQYF
TRBJ2-7,TRBV5-4,12,NA,CASSSLDRPLHF
TRBJ1-4,TRBV5-1,15,NA,CASSLFEGANEKLFF
TRBJ1-1,TRBV5-6,16,NA,CASSLGQSTMRVEAFF
NA,TRBV11-1,12,NA,CASSQSTYEQYF
TRBJ2-6,TRBV28,18,NA,CASRPDSLANSGANVLTF
TRBJ2-5,TRBV7-2,14,TRBD1,CASSLDRVEETQYF
TRBJ1-1,TRBV4-1,15,NA,CASSQDTGWGAEAFF
TRBJ2-2,TRBV6-6,13,NA,CASRSAGLGELFF
TRBJ2-6,TRBV5-8,17,TRBD1,CASSAGTDHSGANVLTF
TRBJ2-5,TRBV27,15,TRBD1,CASSSPGQGQETQYF
TRBJ2-2,TRBV6-5,12,NA,CASSLTTGELFF
TRBJ1-2,TRBV4-2,11,NA,CASSQERQITF
TRBJ2-5,TRBV23-1,13,NA,CASSQSVPASQYF